This T cell receptor (beta chain) was identified in a study of T cells in localized non-small cell lung cancer. Germline CDR1 is SGHRS and CDR2 is YFSETQ. CDR3 length: 19 residues. V lost 1 base, J lost 5 bases, and 15 bases stayed unmatched. The assay was immunoSEQ multiplex PCR, and TCRdb's table has in-frame clones only and misses some. This table holds 25,000 to 30,000 clones, approximately 90% found once. The receptor comes from a woman aged 40 to 75 with stage III lung adenocarcinoma. V and J are TRBV5-1 and TRBJ2-6; 7 bases line up with TRBD1. Material: peripheral blood mononuclear cells, obtained before any cancer treatment. CDR3 DNA sequence: TGCGCCAGCAGCTTGTACCCCGACGAAGACAGGGTTAGGGCCAACGTCCTGACTTTC. Translating it yields CASSLYPDEDRVRANVLTF. Full variable domain (outside the CDR3, taken from reference TRBV5-1 and TRBJ2-6): KAGVTQTPRYLIKTRGQQVTLSCSPISGHRSVSWYQQTPGQGLQFLFEYFSETQRNKGNFPGRFSGRQFSNSRSEMNVSTLELGDSALYLCASSLYPDEDRVRANVLTFGAGSRLTVL.